Many counts were recorded for the clone carrying this TCR beta chain. Its matching antigen is unknown. The data were taken from a study of response to subunit inactivated influenza vaccine. General observations from the study: Authors suggested each seasonal flu vaccination may recruit only limited numbers of new T cells.

With V trimmed by 4 bases and J by 9 bases, 6 bases remained unmatched. This CDR3 comprises 12 residues. Germline CDR1 and CDR2: SQVTM and ANQGSEA. TCRdb passed the RT-PCR reads through MiXCR, listing each CDR3 protein once. Of about 620,000 distinct CDR3 sequences detected, 11% appear once; the ten largest clones hold about 11%. This sample also belongs to another study, concerning T cells expressing NK-cell markers. From that report: TCR beta cDNA was generated via 5'RACE template switching incorporating UMIs. Sorted CD3+CD56+NKG2C+, CD3+CD56+NKG2C- and CD3+CD56-NKG2C+ T cells supplied TCR beta repertoires. Top CD8+ clonotypes included the dominant CD3+CD56+NKG2C+ clonotypes in roughly 6 donors. Whether expanded NKG2C-expressing T cell clones recognize HCMV is unknown.

The chain recombines TRBV29-1 with TRBJ2-1; 7 bases are shared with TRBD2. The sample consisted of PBMCs from blood, taken on the day of vaccination. This receptor was taken from a man in his fifties who received an inactivated influenza vaccine. The CDR3 sequence is CSVAGGYGEQFF. Here the CDR3 DNA reads TGCAGCGTTGCGGGGGGATACGGTGAGCAGTTCTTC.